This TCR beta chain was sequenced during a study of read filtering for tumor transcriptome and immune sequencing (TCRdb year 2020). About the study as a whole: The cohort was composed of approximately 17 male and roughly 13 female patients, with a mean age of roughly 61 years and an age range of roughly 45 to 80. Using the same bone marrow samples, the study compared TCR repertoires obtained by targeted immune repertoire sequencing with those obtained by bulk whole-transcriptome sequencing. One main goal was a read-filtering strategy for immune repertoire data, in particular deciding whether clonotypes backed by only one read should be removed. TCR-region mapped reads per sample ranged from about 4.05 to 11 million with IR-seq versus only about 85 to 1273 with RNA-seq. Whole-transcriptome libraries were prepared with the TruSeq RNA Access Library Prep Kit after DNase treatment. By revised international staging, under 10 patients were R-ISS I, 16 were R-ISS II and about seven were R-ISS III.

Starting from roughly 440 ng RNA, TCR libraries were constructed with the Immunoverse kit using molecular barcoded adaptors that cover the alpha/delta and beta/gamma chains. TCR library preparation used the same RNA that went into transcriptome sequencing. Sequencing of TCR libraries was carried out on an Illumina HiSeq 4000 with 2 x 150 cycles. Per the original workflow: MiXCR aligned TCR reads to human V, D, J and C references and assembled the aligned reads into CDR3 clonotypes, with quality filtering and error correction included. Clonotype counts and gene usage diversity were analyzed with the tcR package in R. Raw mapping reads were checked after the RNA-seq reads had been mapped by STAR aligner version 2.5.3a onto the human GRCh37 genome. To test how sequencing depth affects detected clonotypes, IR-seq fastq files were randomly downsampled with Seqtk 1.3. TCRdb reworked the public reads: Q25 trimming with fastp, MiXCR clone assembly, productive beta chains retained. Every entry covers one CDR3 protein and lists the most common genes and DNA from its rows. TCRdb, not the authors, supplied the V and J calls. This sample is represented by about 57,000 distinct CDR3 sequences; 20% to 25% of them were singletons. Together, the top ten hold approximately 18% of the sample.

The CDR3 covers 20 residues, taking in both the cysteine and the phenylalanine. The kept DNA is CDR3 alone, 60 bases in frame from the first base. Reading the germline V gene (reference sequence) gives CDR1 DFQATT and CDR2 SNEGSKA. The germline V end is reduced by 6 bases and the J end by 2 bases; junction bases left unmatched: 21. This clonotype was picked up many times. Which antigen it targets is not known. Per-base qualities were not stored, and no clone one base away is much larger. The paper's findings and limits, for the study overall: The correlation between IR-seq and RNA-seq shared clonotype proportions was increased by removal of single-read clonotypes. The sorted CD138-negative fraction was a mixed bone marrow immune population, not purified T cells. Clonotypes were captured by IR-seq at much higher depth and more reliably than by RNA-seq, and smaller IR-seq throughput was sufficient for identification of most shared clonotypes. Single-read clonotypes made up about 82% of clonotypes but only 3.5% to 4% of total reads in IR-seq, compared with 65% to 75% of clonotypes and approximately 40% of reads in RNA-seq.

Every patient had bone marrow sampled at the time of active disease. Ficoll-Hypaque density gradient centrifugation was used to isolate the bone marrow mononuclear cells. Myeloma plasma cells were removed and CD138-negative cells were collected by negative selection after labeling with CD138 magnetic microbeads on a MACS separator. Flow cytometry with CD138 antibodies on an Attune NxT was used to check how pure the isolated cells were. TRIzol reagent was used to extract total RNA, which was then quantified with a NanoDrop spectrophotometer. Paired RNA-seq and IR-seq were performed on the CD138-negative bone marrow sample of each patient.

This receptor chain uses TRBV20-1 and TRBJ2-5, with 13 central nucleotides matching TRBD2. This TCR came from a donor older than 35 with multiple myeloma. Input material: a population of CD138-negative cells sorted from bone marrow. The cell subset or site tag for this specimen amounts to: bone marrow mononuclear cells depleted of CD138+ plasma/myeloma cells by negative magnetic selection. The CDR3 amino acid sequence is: CSAKRRETGTSGAQQETQYF. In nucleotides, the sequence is TGCAGTGCAAAGAGGAGGGAGACCGGGACTAGCGGGGCTCAACAAGAGACCCAGTACTTC.